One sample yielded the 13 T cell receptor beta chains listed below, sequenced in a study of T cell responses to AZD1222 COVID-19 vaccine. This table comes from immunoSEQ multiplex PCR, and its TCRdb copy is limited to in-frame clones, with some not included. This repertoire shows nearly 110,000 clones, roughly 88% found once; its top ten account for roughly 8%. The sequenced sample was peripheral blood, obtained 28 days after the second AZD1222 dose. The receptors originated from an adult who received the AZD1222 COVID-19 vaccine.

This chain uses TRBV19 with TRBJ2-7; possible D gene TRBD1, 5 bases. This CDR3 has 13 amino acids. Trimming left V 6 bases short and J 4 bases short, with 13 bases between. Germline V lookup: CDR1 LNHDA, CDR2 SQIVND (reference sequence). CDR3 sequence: CASRGAGPYEQYF. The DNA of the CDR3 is TGTGCCAGTAGGGGCGCAGGGCCGTACGAGCAGTACTTC.

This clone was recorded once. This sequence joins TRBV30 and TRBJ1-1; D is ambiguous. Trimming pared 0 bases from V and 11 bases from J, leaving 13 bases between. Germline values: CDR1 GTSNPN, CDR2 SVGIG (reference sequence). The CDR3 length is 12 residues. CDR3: CAWSVSHSRAFF. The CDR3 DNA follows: TGTGCCTGGAGTGTATCTCATTCAAGGGCTTTCTTT.

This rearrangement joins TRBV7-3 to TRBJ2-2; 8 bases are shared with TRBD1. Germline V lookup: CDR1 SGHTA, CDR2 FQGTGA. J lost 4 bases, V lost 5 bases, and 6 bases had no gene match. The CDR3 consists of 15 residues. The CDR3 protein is CASSRGQGRTGELFF. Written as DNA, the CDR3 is TGTGCCAGCAGCCGCGGACAGGGTCGCACCGGGGAGCTGTTTTTT.

CDR3 in DNA: TGTGCCAGCAGCCCGACGGGCCTGTATGGCTACACCTTC. Residues: CASSPTGLYGYTF. The rearrangement links TRBV7-2 to TRBJ1-2; D remains ambiguous. This CDR3 is built from 13 residues. V lost 5 bases and J lost 5, with 12 bases in between. From germline, CDR1 is SGHTA and CDR2 FQGNSA.

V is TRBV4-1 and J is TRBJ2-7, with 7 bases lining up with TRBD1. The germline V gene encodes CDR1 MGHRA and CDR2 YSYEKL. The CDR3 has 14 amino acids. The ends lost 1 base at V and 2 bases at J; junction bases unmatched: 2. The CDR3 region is CASSQGGQTYEQYF. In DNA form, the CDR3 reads TGCGCCAGCAGCCAAGGGGGACAGACCTACGAGCAGTACTTC.

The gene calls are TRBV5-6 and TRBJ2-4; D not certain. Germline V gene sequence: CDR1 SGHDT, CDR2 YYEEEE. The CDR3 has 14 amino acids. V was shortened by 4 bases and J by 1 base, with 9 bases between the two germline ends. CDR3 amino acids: CASSPTGAKNIQYF. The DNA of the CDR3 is TGTGCCAGCAGCCCTACTGGTGCCAAAAACATTCAGTACTTC.

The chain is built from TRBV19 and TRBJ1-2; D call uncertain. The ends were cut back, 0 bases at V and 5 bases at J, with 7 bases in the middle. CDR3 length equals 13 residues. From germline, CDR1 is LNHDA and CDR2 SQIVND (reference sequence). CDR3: CASSIDGRYGYTF. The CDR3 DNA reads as TGTGCCAGTAGTATAGATGGGCGATATGGCTACACCTTC.

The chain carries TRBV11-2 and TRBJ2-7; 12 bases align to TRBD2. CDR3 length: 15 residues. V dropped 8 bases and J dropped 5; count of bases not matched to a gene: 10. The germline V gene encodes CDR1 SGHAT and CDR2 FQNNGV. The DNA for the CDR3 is TGTGCCAGCCAAGCGACTAGCGGGGGCAGGAACGAGCAGTACTTC. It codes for CASQATSGGRNEQYF.

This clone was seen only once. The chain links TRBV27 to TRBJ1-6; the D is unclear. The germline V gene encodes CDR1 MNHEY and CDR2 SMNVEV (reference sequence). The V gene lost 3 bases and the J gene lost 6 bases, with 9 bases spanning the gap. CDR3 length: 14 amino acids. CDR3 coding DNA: TGTGCCAGCAGTTTGCCAGGTAGTAATTCACCCCTCCACTTT. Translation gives CASSLPGSNSPLHF.

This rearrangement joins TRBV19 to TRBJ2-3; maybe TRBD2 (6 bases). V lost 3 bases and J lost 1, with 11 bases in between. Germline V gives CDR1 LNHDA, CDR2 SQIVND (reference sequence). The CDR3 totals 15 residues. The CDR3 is CASSMGGVGTDTQYF. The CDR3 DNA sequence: TGTGCCAGTAGTATGGGCGGGGTGGGCACAGATACGCAGTATTTT.

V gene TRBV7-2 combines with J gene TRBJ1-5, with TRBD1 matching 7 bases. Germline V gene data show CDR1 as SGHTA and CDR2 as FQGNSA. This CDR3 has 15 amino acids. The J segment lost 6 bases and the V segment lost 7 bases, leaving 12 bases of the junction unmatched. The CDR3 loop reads CASNLGGRGIQPQHF. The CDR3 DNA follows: TGTGCCAGCAACCTAGGTGGCAGGGGGATTCAGCCCCAGCATTTT.

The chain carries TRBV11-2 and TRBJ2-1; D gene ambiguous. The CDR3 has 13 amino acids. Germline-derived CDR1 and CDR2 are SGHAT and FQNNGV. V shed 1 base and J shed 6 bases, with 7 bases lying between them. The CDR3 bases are TGTGCCAGCAGCTTAGGGTTCAGCAATGAGCAGTTCTTC. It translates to CASSLGFSNEQFF.

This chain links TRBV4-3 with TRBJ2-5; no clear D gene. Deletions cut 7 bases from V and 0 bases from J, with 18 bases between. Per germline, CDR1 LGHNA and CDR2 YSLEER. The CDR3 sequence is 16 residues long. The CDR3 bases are TGCGCCAGCATCGGAGACGGTCGATGGAACCAAGAGACCCAGTACTTC. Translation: CASIGDGRWNQETQYF.